Below, 25 T cell receptor beta chains from the same sample are listed, as sequenced in a study of T cells after yellow fever vaccination. TCRdb analysed the 5' RACE reads with MiXCR anew, one entry per CDR3 protein. The table lists some 120,000 distinct CDR3 sequences, over 8% of them singletons, with around 40% in the top ten. Sequencing was performed on CD8+ T cells sorted from PBMCs, taken on the day of the yellow fever booster vaccination. The receptors stem from a man aged 18-30 years who received the YFV17D yellow fever vaccine.

In this sample, this clonotype turned up many times. The J gene is TRBJ2-1, the V gene TRBV4-2; maybe TRBD1 (5 bases). Trimming left V 0 bases short and J 8 bases short, with 14 bases between. The length of the CDR3 is 15 residues. Germline CDR1 LGHNA, CDR2 YNFKEQ. CDR3: CASSQEAGMGDEQFF. CDR3 in DNA: TGTGCCAGCAGCCAAGAAGCAGGGATGGGCGATGAGCAGTTCTTC.

The J gene is TRBJ2-1, the V gene TRBV7-2; 12 positions match TRBD2. With V trimmed by 5 bases and J by 10 bases, 15 bases remained unmatched. Germline values: CDR1 SGHTA, CDR2 FQGNSA. This CDR3 spans 17 amino acids. The CDR3 loop reads CASSLRSGLAGAWEQFF. The CDR3 region has the DNA TGTGCCAGCAGCCTAAGGTCGGGACTAGCGGGTGCGTGGGAGCAGTTCTTC.

Only a few counts were recorded for this clonotype. V is TRBV11-2 and J is TRBJ2-5; 8 bases agree with TRBD2. Germline assignment: CDR1 SGHAT and CDR2 FQNNGV. Unmatched junction bases numbered 11, after V lost 3 bases and J lost 5 bases. CDR3 length: 16 amino acids. CDR3 bases: TGTGCCAGCAGCTTGGGACGGGGGGGCGCAGGGGAGACCCAGTACTTC. Translation: CASSLGRGGAGETQYF.

This clonotype has just a few counts. The chain links TRBV7-2 to TRBJ2-7, with 9 bases fitting TRBD2. The CDR3 consists of 15 residues. The trim removed 5 bases at V and 3 bases at J, leaving 8 bases unmatched. Germline values: CDR1 SGHTA, CDR2 FQGNSA. DNA for the CDR3: TGTGCCAGCAGCGCACCCGGGACTAGCTACTACGAGCAGTACTTC. Protein product: CASSAPGTSYYEQYF.

This clonotype showed up many times. This chain joins TRBV30 and TRBJ2-1; possibly TRBD2 for D (5 bases). The CDR3 consists of 11 residues. CDR1 is GTSNPN and CDR2 is SVGIG in the germline V gene (reference sequence). Between the trimmed V and J ends, which lost 5 bases and 15 bases, there was a span of 17 bases. CDR3 bases: TGTGCCTGGGGGAGTAGTGGGGATCGGTTCTTC. Translation: CAWGSSGDRFF. Based on the CDR3 plus reference TRBV30 and TRBJ2-1, the full variable domain is SQTIHQWPATLVQPVGSPLSLECTVEGTSNPNLYWYRQAAGRGLQLLFYSVGIGQISSEVPQNLSASRPQDRQFILSSKKLLLSDSGFYLCAWGSSGDRFFGPGTRLTVL.

This clonotype appeared a few times. This chain connects TRBV5-1 to TRBJ1-2, with 8 bases that match TRBD1. CDR3 length: 14 amino acids. V shed 4 bases, J shed 4 bases, and the junction held 6 bases outside the gene matches. Germline assignment: CDR1 SGHRS and CDR2 YFSETQ. This CDR3 reads CASSTGTGGYGYTF. The DNA for the CDR3 is TGCGCCAGCAGCACCGGGACAGGAGGCTATGGCTACACCTTC.

There are a few counts of this clonotype. The chain joins TRBV12-5 to TRBJ2-7; D is possibly TRBD1 (5 bases). CDR3 length: 13 residues. The ends were cut back, 7 bases at V and 4 bases at J, with 14 bases in the middle. The germline V gene encodes CDR1 LGHNT and CDR2 FRNRAP. The CDR3 coding sequence is TGTGCTAGTGCCCCGACAGACCTTTACGAGCAGTACTTC. Translated: CASAPTDLYEQYF.

V is TRBV25-1 and J is TRBJ1-1; TRBD1 agrees at 7 bases. The V and J ends lost 0 bases and 6 bases, in that order; junction bases with no gene match: 10. Germline CDR1 reads MGHDK; CDR2 reads SYGVNS. There are 16 residues in the CDR3. The CDR3 here is CASSEYKGGGAPEAFF. The CDR3 bases are TGTGCCAGCAGTGAATACAAGGGAGGGGGCGCACCTGAAGCTTTCTTT.

V gene TRBV12-3 or TRBV12-4 combines with J gene TRBJ2-3; 8 positions agree with TRBD1. V shed 6 bases, J shed 3 bases, and the junction held 11 bases outside the gene matches. The CDR3 has 16 residues. The CDR3 nucleotides are TGTGCCAGCAGCCGACCTTGGACAGGGCGGACAGATACGCAGTATTTT. This sequence encodes CASSRPWTGRTDTQYF.

The chain joins TRBV2 to TRBJ2-7; 10 bases map to TRBD2. The J segment lost 5 bases and the V segment lost 7 bases, leaving 8 bases of the junction unmatched. CDR1 and CDR2 from the germline V gene are SNHLY and FYNNEI. This CDR3 has 14 amino acids. CDR3 nucleotide sequence: TGTGCCAGCATCGAAGAGCTAGCGGGGGACGAGCAGTACTTC. Protein sequence: CASIEELAGDEQYF.

The V and J genes are TRBV7-2 and TRBJ2-3, with TRBD2 matching 15 bases. The V and J ends lost 5 bases and 6 bases, in that order; junction bases with no gene match: 12. The CDR3 is made up of 18 amino acids. Germline CDR1 reads SGHTA; CDR2 reads FQGNSA. The CDR3 spells CASSTPRTSGGAVDTQYF. The CDR3 region has the DNA TGTGCCAGCAGCACCCCACGGACTAGCGGGGGGGCGGTGGATACGCAGTATTTT.

This clonotype has a handful of counts. This chain connects TRBV12-3 or TRBV12-4 to TRBJ2-7, with D perhaps matching TRBD1 or TRBD2 (5 bases each). CDR3 length: 15 amino acids. V was shortened by 6 bases and J by 2 bases, with 17 bases between the two germline ends. CDR3 nucleotides: TGTGCCAGCAGCACATTGGGGCGGGCCACCTACGAGCAGTACTTC. This encodes CASSTLGRATYEQYF.

The chain uses TRBV6-5 and TRBJ2-3; D is unclear. Between the trimmed V and J ends, which lost 5 bases and 3 bases, there was a span of 12 bases. The germline V gene encodes CDR1 MNHEY and CDR2 SVGAGI. CDR3 length: 14 amino acids. The DNA for the CDR3 is TGTGCCAGCAGTACCTCGAAAGGAACAGATACGCAGTATTTT. Residues: CASSTSKGTDTQYF.

The table lists this clonotype with a few counts. V usage is TRBV4-1 and J usage is TRBJ2-1, with a weak D call TRBD1 (5 bases). Trimming removed 4 bases at V and 4 bases at J, with 14 bases between. This CDR3 has 15 residues. CDR1 and CDR2 (germline): MGHRA, YSYEKL. The CDR3 nucleotides are TGCGCCAGCAGCCGGCACGAGACAGCTTACAATGAGCAGTTCTTC. It codes for CASSRHETAYNEQFF.

The chain couples TRBV29-1 to TRBJ1-2, with D possibly being TRBD1 (5 bases). The V end was cut by 7 bases, the J end by 8 bases, with 17 bases between. The CDR3 loop spans 12 amino acids. Germline CDR1 reads SQVTM; CDR2 reads ANQGSEA. The CDR3 region is CSADLRGGGYTF. The CDR3 bases are TGCAGCGCTGACCTAAGGGGTGGGGGCTACACCTTC.

This clonotype was seen repeatedly, ten times or more. The DNA for the CDR3 is TGTGCCAGCAGTGAAGTCTTGGCGGAGACCGGGGAGCTGTTTTTT. It translates to CASSEVLAETGELFF. The chain links TRBV6-1 to TRBJ2-2; D is ambiguous. The CDR3 spans 15 residues. Germline lookup yields CDR1 MNHNS and CDR2 SASEGT. V lost 1 base to trimming and J lost 5 bases, with 11 bases between them.

The genes are TRBV7-9 and TRBJ2-2; D unresolved. CDR3 length equals 14 residues. The V end lost 4 bases, the J end lost 7 bases, and 13 bases lay between the germline ends. Germline V CDR1 and CDR2: SEHNR, FQNEAQ (reference sequence). The CDR3 sequence: CASSSHILGGELFF. For the CDR3, the DNA is TGTGCCAGCAGCTCGCACATACTGGGCGGGGAGCTGTTTTTT. The complete variable domain, with remaining parts taken from reference TRBV7-9 and TRBJ2-2, reads DTGVSQNPRHKITKRGQNVTFRCDPISEHNRLYWYRQTLGQGPEFLTYFQNEAQLEKSRLLSDRFSAERPKGSFSTLEIQRTEQGDSAMYLCASSSHILGGELFFGEGSRLTVL.

The V call is TRBV10-3, the J call TRBJ2-5; TRBD2 matches 12 bases. Germline loops: CDR1 ENHRY, CDR2 SYGVKD. This CDR3 region has 15 residues. Trimming took 2 bases from V and 5 from J; bases not matched to a gene: 3. The CDR3 sequence is CAISEGLAGTETQYF. Written as DNA, the CDR3 is TGTGCCATCAGTGAGGGACTAGCGGGGACCGAGACCCAGTACTTC.

V and J are TRBV19 and TRBJ1-6; 9 positions agree with TRBD1. V dropped 5 bases and J dropped 9; count of bases not matched to a gene: 5. This CDR3 has 14 residues. Germline CDR1 and CDR2: LNHDA and SQIVND (reference sequence). CDR3 sequence: CASSLTGGRSPLHF. CDR3 nucleotides: TGTGCCAGTAGTTTGACAGGGGGTCGTTCACCCCTCCACTTT.

This clonotype was seen many times. The genes are TRBV6-2 or TRBV6-3 and TRBJ2-7; D might be TRBD2 (6 bases). The CDR3 runs 14 residues. The V gene's germline CDR1 is MNHEY and CDR2 SVGEGT. Trimming stripped 6 bases from V and 4 bases from J, with 16 bases between. DNA for the CDR3: TGTGCCAGCAGCCTGTCCGGGGGATCGTACGAGCAGTACGTC. Translating it yields CASSLSGGSYEQYV.

This clonotype showed up just a few times. This rearrangement joins TRBV7-9 to TRBJ1-2, with 7 bases aligning to TRBD1. Unmatched junction bases numbered 1, after V lost 6 bases and J lost 0 bases. Looked up from germline, CDR1 is SEHNR and CDR2 is FQNEAQ (reference sequence). The CDR3 has 13 amino acids. The CDR3 here is CASSGTANYGYTF. The CDR3 DNA sequence: TGTGCCAGCAGTGGGACAGCTAACTATGGCTACACCTTC.

This clonotype has at least ten counts. The chain couples TRBV7-9 to TRBJ2-1; 12 nucleotides match TRBD2. The CDR3 runs to 18 residues. V lost 4 bases and J lost 0; bases outside the gene matches: 7. The germline V gene has CDR1 SEHNR and CDR2 FQNEAQ (reference sequence). CDR3 sequence: CASSSLAGGPNSYNEQFF. In DNA, the CDR3 is TGTGCCAGCAGCTCTCTAGCGGGGGGGCCTAACTCCTACAATGAGCAGTTCTTC. Variable domain in full (rest from reference TRBV7-9 and TRBJ2-1): DTGVSQNPRHKITKRGQNVTFRCDPISEHNRLYWYRQTLGQGPEFLTYFQNEAQLEKSRLLSDRFSAERPKGSFSTLEIQRTEQGDSAMYLCASSSLAGGPNSYNEQFFGPGTRLTVL.

The table lists this clonotype with many counts. The chain carries TRBV7-9 and TRBJ2-2; 7 bases are a match to TRBD1. This CDR3 has 15 amino acids. V lost 5 bases to trimming and J lost 3 bases; unmatched junction nucleotides: 6. Per the germline V gene, CDR1 is SEHNR and CDR2 is FQNEAQ (reference sequence). The CDR3, as DNA: TGTGCCAGCAGCACCCGGGACAGCTACACCGGGGAGCTGTTTTTT. It encodes CASSTRDSYTGELFF. Looking up the rest from reference TRBV7-9 and TRBJ2-2 gives the full variable domain: DTGVSQNPRHKITKRGQNVTFRCDPISEHNRLYWYRQTLGQGPEFLTYFQNEAQLEKSRLLSDRFSAERPKGSFSTLEIQRTEQGDSAMYLCASSTRDSYTGELFFGEGSRLTVL.

The CDR3 DNA reads as TGTGCCAGCAGTTACGGGCGTGGACAGGGGCTTAACTATGGCTACACCTTC. It yields the protein CASSYGRGQGLNYGYTF. This chain uses TRBV6-6 with TRBJ1-2, with 9 bases matching TRBD1. The CDR3 sequence is 17 residues long. Trimming took 2 bases from V and 1 from J; bases not matched to a gene: 8. Germline V gene lookup returns CDR1 MNHNY and CDR2 SVGAGI (reference sequence).

This chain uses TRBV19 with TRBJ1-2; D ambiguous. V lost 9 bases and J lost 4, with 12 bases in between. The CDR3 is 12 amino acids. Germline V gives CDR1 LNHDA, CDR2 SQIVND (reference sequence). The CDR3 region is CASLGPIYGYTF. The CDR3, as DNA: TGTGCCAGCCTAGGACCGATCTATGGCTACACCTTC.